These 10 T cell receptor beta chains originate from one sample sequenced in a study of blood T cell repertoires in COVID-19. TCRdb's table, derived via immunoSEQ multiplex PCR, lists solely in-frame clones and lacks some. The table shows about 370,000 clones, with 80% to 90% occurring only once. The source material was peripheral blood. These receptors were collected from a woman aged 25-40 years with COVID-19, enrolled during active disease.

This rearrangement joins TRBV28 to TRBJ2-3; unclear D gene. Germline V gene lookup returns CDR1 MDHEN and CDR2 SYDVKM. The length of the CDR3 is 14 residues. Deletions cut 4 bases from V and 4 bases from J, with 12 bases between. CDR3 loop: CASSWVLDPDTQYF. CDR3 bases: TGTGCCAGCAGTTGGGTGCTAGACCCAGATACGCAGTATTTT.

The gene calls are TRBV5-5 and TRBJ2-7; D unresolved. V was trimmed by 1 base and J by 1 base, leaving 9 bases between them. Germline CDR1 reads SGHKS; CDR2 reads YYEKEE (reference sequence). The CDR3 covers 14 residues. CDR3 DNA: TGTGCCAGCAGCTTGAATACTGATTCCTACGAGCAGTACTTC. Protein product: CASSLNTDSYEQYF.

The chain carries TRBV29-1 and TRBJ2-7, with a weak D call TRBD2 (7 bases). The CDR3 has 15 amino acids. Germline V gives CDR1 SQVTM, CDR2 ANQGSEA. Trimming shortened V by 3 bases and J by 3 bases, and 18 bases separated the two germline ends. This CDR3 reads CSVESGDTQDYEQYF. The CDR3 DNA sequence: TGCAGCGTTGAGAGCGGGGACACCCAAGACTACGAGCAGTACTTC.

The chain carries TRBV6-1 and TRBJ2-7; 9 nucleotides match TRBD1. V lost 2 bases, J lost 5 bases, and 10 bases stayed unmatched. Germline CDR1 reads MNHNS; CDR2 reads SASEGT. The length of the CDR3 is 16 residues. The CDR3: CASSEFVGTGSHEQYF. The CDR3 DNA reads TGTGCCAGCAGTGAATTCGTGGGGACAGGGAGCCACGAGCAGTACTTC.

J is TRBJ2-1 and V is TRBV24-1; 7 bases match TRBD2. The CDR3 consists of 15 residues. After removal of 4 bases from V and 0 bases from J, the junction contained 2 bases not matched to a gene. The germline V gene has CDR1 KGHDR and CDR2 SFDVKD. For the CDR3, the DNA is TGTGCCACCAGTGAGCGGGGGAGCTCCTACAATGAGCAGTTCTTC. It yields the protein CATSERGSSYNEQFF.

V and J are TRBV19 and TRBJ1-2; no reliable D call. V lost 6 bases to trimming and J lost 3 bases, with 11 bases between them. Germline loops: CDR1 LNHDA, CDR2 SQIVND (reference sequence). The length of the CDR3 is 13 residues. CDR3 protein: CASRGTLYYGYTF. The CDR3 nucleotides read TGTGCCAGTAGGGGCACCCTCTACTATGGCTACACCTTC.

Points on this clone: At one of its ends the junction is not consistent with the germline gene, which may arise from a read error. The J gene is TRBJ2-5, the V gene TRBV7-7; weak D call: TRBD1 (6 bases). Germline lookup yields CDR1 SSHAT and CDR2 FNYEAQ (reference sequence). The CDR3 length is 15 residues. The DNA for the CDR3 is TGTGCTAGCAGCCCAGGGGTGGGCGCGGTAGAGACCCAGTACTTC. This encodes CASSPGVGAVETQYF.

This chain joins TRBV5-1 and TRBJ1-2, with TRBD1 identical over 8 bases. The CDR3 loop spans 16 amino acids. Germline assignment: CDR1 SGHRS and CDR2 YFSETQ. V shed 3 bases and J 4 bases; nucleotides not matched to a gene: 11. The CDR3 coding sequence is TGCGCCAGCAGCTCCCTTGCAGGGGGCCTACCCTATGGCTACACCTTC. This translates into CASSSLAGGLPYGYTF.

The rearrangement links TRBV4-2 to TRBJ1-2; D is possibly TRBD1 (6 bases). CDR3 length: 15 amino acids. Trimming pared 4 bases from V and 4 bases from J, leaving 16 bases between. The V gene's germline CDR1 is LGHNA and CDR2 YNFKEQ. This chain's CDR3 is CASSPFEQGSYGYTF. In DNA, the CDR3 is TGTGCCAGCAGCCCTTTCGAGCAGGGGAGCTATGGCTACACCTTC.

This clone was seen only a few times. The chain carries TRBV7-6 and TRBJ1-1; 7 bases align to TRBD1. Germline loops: CDR1 SGHVS, CDR2 FNYEAQ. V was pared by 5 bases and J by 3 bases, with 3 bases of the junction left unmatched. The CDR3 spans 13 residues. The DNA of the CDR3 is TGTGCCAGCAGCAGACAGGGACACACTGAAGCTTTCTTT. Amino acid sequence: CASSRQGHTEAFF.